This paragraph reports one T cell receptor (beta chain). Germline lookup yields CDR1 SEHNR and CDR2 FQNEAQ (reference sequence). The CDR3 length is 14 residues. V shed 1 base and J shed 7 bases, with 10 bases lying between them. Sequenced by immunoSEQ multiplex PCR; TCRdb stores in-frame clones only, minus some. The sample lists about 400,000 clones; around 90% were seen once. Everyone who took part was about 18 to 89 years old, and they came from about two dozen US areas. The study assigned cohorts using participant-reported clinical history. The sample belongs to a study of blood T cell repertoires in COVID-19. Overall study: Samples of COVID-19 (acute and convalescent) were obtained from the United States, Italy and Spain. The cDNA or gDNA used as material had been derived from T cells, B-cell-depleted T cells, or PBMCs.

Specimen: PBMCs or T cells enriched from blood (not recorded which). This clonotype was sampled from a woman under 30 with acute COVID-19. V usage is TRBV7-9 and J usage is TRBJ2-2; the D is unclear. DNA for the CDR3: TGTGCCAGCAGCTTAGGAATTGGTAGCGGGGAGCTGTTTTTT. Translating gives CASSLGIGSGELFF. Variable domain in full (rest from reference TRBV7-9 and TRBJ2-2): DTGVSQNPRHKITKRGQNVTFRCDPISEHNRLYWYRQTLGQGPEFLTYFQNEAQLEKSRLLSDRFSAERPKGSFSTLEIQRTEQGDSAMYLCASSLGIGSGELFFGEGSRLTVL.